This TCR beta chain comes out of a study of blood T cell repertoires in COVID-19. V was clipped by 8 bases and J by 8 bases, with 10 bases between them. In germline, CDR1 is GTSNPN, CDR2 SVGIG (reference sequence). The CDR3 has 10 amino acids. This clone occurred once. The table came from immunoSEQ multiplex PCR; TCRdb's copy has only in-frame clones and leaves some out. This sample yields hundreds of thousands of clones, of which 65% to 90% are seen a single time; 7.2% belongs to the top ten. Sequencing was performed on peripheral blood. The TCR sequence derives from a human donor in a cohort sampled during active COVID-19. The chain is built from TRBV30 and TRBJ1-3; D unclear. CDR3 protein: CAGGIDTIYF. As DNA, the CDR3 is TGTGCCGGAGGGATAGACACCATATATTTT.